This is a list of T cell receptor beta chains from one sample in a study of tumor T cells in aggressive B-cell lymphoma. Libraries were prepared by immunoSEQ multiplex PCR; TCRdb keeps only in-frame clonotypes and omits some of them. Seen here are more than 2,500 clones, approximately 91% observed once, and the top ten hold less than 5.5%. The material sequenced was tumor tissue. The receptors originated from an adult with diffuse large B cell lymphoma. The CDR3 runs from the conserved cysteine through the conserved F or W. A D gene is named only where the DNA matches it firmly. Where a row states a size, it is once, few, many or the class of an expanded clone; other rows omit it.

TRBJ2-2	TRBV9	-	-	TGTGCCAGCAGCCCTAGAAGTGGTGGGAGGACCAACACCGGGGAGCTGTTTTTT	CASSPRSGGRTNTGELFF
TRBJ1-6	TRBV7-9	-	TRBD1	TGTGCCAGCAGCCCGGGGACAGGATGGGATTCACCCCTCCACTTT	CASSPGTGWDSPLHF
TRBJ1-1	TRBV28	once	-	TGTGCCAGCTTCAGGTCAGGGTGGGCCATGAACACTGAAGCTTTCTTT	CASFRSGWAMNTEAFF
TRBJ1-2	TRBV19	-	-	TGTGCCAGTGCGAACCCAGGGGCTCGGTATGGCTACACCTTC	CASANPGARYGYTF
TRBJ1-4	TRBV5-1	-	TRBD1	TGCGCCAGCGGGGACAGGGGGGAAAAACTGTTTTTT	CASGDRGEKLFF
TRBJ2-3	TRBV6-5	-	TRBD2	TGTGCCAGCAGCTTAGCGGGGGGTGGGACAGATACGCAGTATTTT	CASSLAGGGTDTQYF
TRBJ2-4	TRBV27	once	-	TGTGCCAGCAGACCTGGGGGGTTGGAGAGATTAGCCAAAAACATTCAGTACTTC	CASRPGGLERLAKNIQYF
TRBJ2-1	TRBV7-9	-	-	TGTGCCAGCAGCGTGGGAGTGGATAATGAGCAGTTCTTC	CASSVGVDNEQFF
TRBJ2-2	TRBV5-4	-	-	TGTGCCAGCAGCTTGGGGGTCGAGGGAGGGAACACCGGGGAGCTGTTTTTT	CASSLGVEGGNTGELFF
TRBJ2-3	TRBV5-1	-	TRBD2	TGCGCCAGCAGCCTAGGTAATAGCGGGAGTTTAGATACGCAGTATTTT	CASSLGNSGSLDTQYF
TRBJ1-2	TRBV28	-	-	TGTGCCAGCAGTTTACCCCTCCTTCAGGGCTACACCTTC	CASSLPLLQGYTF
TRBJ1-1	TRBV27	once	TRBD1	TGTGCCAGCAGTCCCAGACAGGGTAGGCCTGAAGCTTTCTTT	CASSPRQGRPEAFF
TRBJ1-2	TRBV7-9	-	TRBD1	TGTGCCAGCAGCTACCCGGGACAGACAACCTATGGCTACACCTTC	CASSYPGQTTYGYTF
TRBJ2-3	TRBV7-3	-	TRBD2	TGTGCCAGCAGCTTAAGGGGCGGGGGGGCCGCAGATACGCAGTATTTT	CASSLRGGGAADTQYF
TRBJ1-4	TRBV28	few	TRBD1	TGTGCCAGCAGCCAGACAGGGGATATTGAAAAACTGTTTTTT	CASSQTGDIEKLFF
TRBJ1-2	TRBV10-2	once	TRBD1	TGCGCCAGCGGGGCTTTAGACAGGGGTGATGGCTACACCTTC	CASGALDRGDGYTF